Listed here is a single TCR beta chain. Its antigen remains unidentified. The data were taken from a study of T cell repertoires in cytomegalovirus infection. Study at large: Both a matching HLA type and CMV infection were indicated by public TCR beta signatures. Study conclusions and caveats: The ex vivo response was dominated by HLA-C-restricted CMV-specific TCR beta clonotypes.

The CDR3 loop spans 15 amino acids. The ends were cut back, 6 bases at V and 5 bases at J, with 19 bases in the middle. Per germline, CDR1 MNHEY and CDR2 SVGEGT. A single record per CDR3 protein comes from TCRdb applying MiXCR to the reads. The data show roughly 920,000 distinct CDR3 sequences, more than 25% seen once. Material: cultured CD8+ T cells from PBMCs, obtained from culture after CMV antigen stimulation. This chain uses TRBV6-2 or TRBV6-3 with TRBJ2-5, with D perhaps given as TRBD1 or TRBD2 (5 bases each). The sequence came from a human donor in good health (CMV status not recorded). Some clones in this sample may be carry-over from other donors' samples. The CDR3 DNA sequence: TGTGCCAGCAGCATCGGGACGGAGCTTGGGGAGACCCAGTACTTC. The encoded protein is CASSIGTELGETQYF.